Shown below are 29 T cell receptor beta chains from a single sample sequenced in a study of cytotoxic CD8 clonotypes in ibrutinib-treated CLL. Assay used: immunoSEQ multiplex PCR; TCRdb lists only in-frame clones, some missing. The table has about 300,000 clones, approximately 76% seen once. Specimen: PBMCs, collected at disease progression, from a patient treated with ibrutinib. Receptors originate from a human donor with chronic lymphocytic leukemia.

The chain links TRBV4-1 to TRBJ1-4, with D perhaps matching TRBD1 (5 bases). Trimming stripped 2 bases from V and 8 bases from J, with 27 bases between. The CDR3 spans 19 residues. Germline-derived CDR1 and CDR2 are MGHRA and YSYEKL. DNA of the CDR3: TGCGCCAGCAGCCAACCCCGCCAGGCCCGGCGGGGGAATAAAGAAAAACTGTTTTTT. It encodes CASSQPRQARRGNKEKLFF.

This rearrangement joins TRBV9 to TRBJ1-1; possible D gene TRBD1, 5 bases. The CDR3 is made up of 14 amino acids. V shed 0 bases and J shed 7 bases, with 13 bases lying between them. The germline CDR1 and CDR2 sequences are SGDLS and YYNGEE. CDR3 in amino acids: CASSVGAGALEAFF. The CDR3 bases are TGTGCCAGCAGCGTAGGGGCCGGGGCCCTTGAAGCTTTCTTT. Drawing the rest from reference TRBV9 and TRBJ1-1, the complete variable domain is DSGVTQTPKHLITATGQRVTLRCSPRSGDLSVYWYQQSLDQGLQFLIQYYNGEERAKGNILERFSAQQFPDLHSELNLSSLELGDSALYFCASSVGAGALEAFFGQGTRLTVV.

This clone appeared a single time. The chain joins TRBV7-2 to TRBJ2-5; D is unresolved. The V end lost 7 bases, the J end lost 3 bases, and 6 bases lay between the germline ends. There are 11 residues in the CDR3. Germline V gene data show CDR1 as SGHTA and CDR2 as FQGNSA. CDR3 coding DNA: TGTGCCAGCACGGGCGAAGAGACCCAGTACTTC. Amino acids: CASTGEETQYF.

The rearrangement links TRBV7-4 to TRBJ1-5; the match to TRBD1 covers 7 bases. With 1 base clipped from V and 2 bases from J, the junction kept 5 bases outside the gene matches. CDR3 size: 16 residues. Looked up from germline, CDR1 is SGHVT and CDR2 is SQSDAQ. For the CDR3, the DNA is TGTGCCAGCAGCTTAGTTCCTACAGGGGGCAATCAGCCCCAGCATTTT. Its protein product is CASSLVPTGGNQPQHF.

J is TRBJ2-7 and V is TRBV14; tentatively, D is TRBD1 or TRBD2 (6 bases each). Trimming shortened V by 5 bases and J by 5 bases, and 22 bases separated the two germline ends. CDR1 and CDR2 (germline): SGHDN, FVKESK. This CDR3 has 16 amino acids. The CDR3 DNA is TGTGCCAGCAGCACTCTGGGGGGCCTTACGGGGAACGAGCAGTACTTC. As protein: CASSTLGGLTGNEQYF. The whole variable domain, remainder taken from reference TRBV14 and TRBJ2-7, is EAGVTQFPSHSVIEKGQTVTLRCDPISGHDNLYWYRRVMGKEIKFLLHFVKESKQDESGMPNNRFLAERTGGTYSTLKVQPAELEDSGVYFCASSTLGGLTGNEQYFGPGTRLTVT.

J is TRBJ1-2 and V is TRBV27; TRBD1 matches 11 bases. Trimming cost V 6 bases and J 4 bases; bases outside gene matches: 4. The CDR3 spans 14 residues. Germline CDR1 MNHEY, CDR2 SMNVEV (reference sequence). This CDR3 is CASRGTGGSYGYTF. The CDR3, as DNA: TGTGCCAGCAGAGGGACAGGGGGAAGCTATGGCTACACCTTC.

This clone was observed a single time. The chain has TRBV7-6 and TRBJ1-4; perhaps TRBD1 as D (5 bases). V was shortened by 5 bases and J by 5 bases, with 12 bases between the two germline ends. The germline CDR1 and CDR2 sequences are SGHVS and FNYEAQ. This CDR3 region has 14 residues. The CDR3, as DNA: TGTGCCAGCAGCCCGACAGCCTTCAATGAAAAACTGTTTTTT. This encodes CASSPTAFNEKLFF.

V is TRBV6-1 and J is TRBJ1-4; no definite D call. Trimming stripped 2 bases from V and 5 bases from J, with 18 bases between. Germline V lookup: CDR1 MNHNS, CDR2 SASEGT. This CDR3 comprises 17 residues. The CDR3: CASSERAQFRRNEKLFF. The CDR3 DNA sequence: TGTGCCAGCAGTGAACGAGCGCAGTTCAGGAGAAATGAAAAACTGTTTTTT.

V gene TRBV18 combines with J gene TRBJ2-7; D assignment may be TRBD1 or TRBD2 (5 bases each). The CDR3 length is 16 residues. V was shortened by 0 bases and J by 0 bases, with 12 bases between the two germline ends. The germline gives CDR1 KGHSH, CDR2 LQKENI. For the CDR3, the DNA is TGTGCCAGCTCACCACCGAGAGGGGCTAACTCCTACGAGCAGTACTTC. It translates to CASSPPRGANSYEQYF.

This clone was detected a few times. This chain connects TRBV11-2 to TRBJ2-1; D is uncertain. The CDR3 is 13 residues long. Per the germline V gene, CDR1 is SGHAT and CDR2 is FQNNGV. Trimming left V 1 base short and J 0 bases short, with 1 base between. CDR3 sequence: CASSLGSYNEQFF. CDR3 nucleotide sequence: TGTGCCAGCAGCTTAGGCTCCTACAATGAGCAGTTCTTC.

The chain recombines TRBV18 with TRBJ1-1; D is perhaps TRBD1 (5 bases). The CDR3 totals 15 residues. V lost 0 bases, J lost 8 bases, and 16 bases lay in between. Germline values: CDR1 KGHSH, CDR2 LQKENI. CDR3: CASSPPETVGLEAFF. The CDR3, as DNA: TGTGCCAGCTCACCACCGGAGACAGTGGGCTTAGAAGCTTTCTTT.

As DNA, the CDR3 is TGTGCCAGCAGCTCCCCGGGACCCTATGGCTACACCTTC. This translates into CASSSPGPYGYTF. This sequence joins TRBV7-9 and TRBJ1-2; D is perhaps TRBD1 (5 bases). Per germline, CDR1 SEHNR and CDR2 FQNEAQ (reference sequence). This CDR3 region has 13 residues. V lost 4 bases and J lost 4, with 10 bases in between.

This clone turned up a few times. J is TRBJ1-2 and V is TRBV4-2, with 8 nucleotides matching TRBD1. Looked up from germline, CDR1 is LGHNA and CDR2 is YNFKEQ. The CDR3 contains 17 residues. Trimming removed 0 bases from V and 6 bases from J; junction bases left unmatched: 12. This CDR3 is CASSQEVRQGAMDGYTF. The CDR3, as DNA: TGTGCCAGCAGCCAAGAAGTACGGCAGGGGGCAATGGATGGCTACACCTTC.

This chain connects TRBV27 to TRBJ2-4; unclear D gene. Looked up from germline, CDR1 is MNHEY and CDR2 is SMNVEV (reference sequence). The CDR3 has 13 amino acids. V was cut by 8 bases and J by 3 bases, with 11 bases left in between. CDR3 protein: CASLQMGKNIQYF. The CDR3 DNA sequence: TGTGCCAGCCTCCAAATGGGCAAAAACATTCAGTACTTC.

The V gene is TRBV9, the J gene TRBJ2-3; D is unclear. This CDR3 spans 14 amino acids. The V and J ends lost 4 bases and 5 bases respectively, with 14 bases between them. Germline lookup yields CDR1 SGDLS and CDR2 YYNGEE. CDR3 residues: CASSHGRWQDTQYF. Here the CDR3 DNA reads TGTGCCAGCAGCCACGGAAGGTGGCAAGATACGCAGTATTTT.

This chain connects TRBV2 to TRBJ1-3; TRBD1 is a possible D gene (5 bases). The CDR3 contains 14 residues. CDR1 is SNHLY and CDR2 is FYNNEI in the germline V gene. Between the trimmed V and J ends, which lost 2 bases and 4 bases, there was a span of 9 bases. CDR3 sequence (DNA): TGTGCCAGCAGTGAACAGGGACCCGGAAACACCATATATTTT. Translation gives CASSEQGPGNTIYF.

The chain links TRBV14 to TRBJ2-5; 7 bases match TRBD2. The germline gives CDR1 SGHDN, CDR2 FVKESK. Losses at the gene ends were 1 base for V and 5 bases for J; bases not matched to a gene: 7. This CDR3 comprises 15 residues. CDR3 DNA: TGTGCCAGCAGCCAAGGGCCGGGGAGGGAGGAGACCCAGTACTTC. This gives the protein CASSQGPGREETQYF.

The gene calls are TRBV28 and TRBJ2-1; weak D call: TRBD1 (6 bases). CDR1 and CDR2 from the germline V gene are MDHEN and SYDVKM. The CDR3 covers 17 residues. Trimming removed 5 bases at V and 7 bases at J, with 24 bases between. Here the CDR3 DNA reads TGTGCCAGCAGTGGGACGTGGGGACAAGGTGGGTGGAATGAGCAGTTCTTC. Amino acid sequence: CASSGTWGQGGWNEQFF.

The rearrangement uses TRBV7-9 and TRBJ2-2; TRBD2 matches 9 bases. V shed 6 bases and J 5 bases; nucleotides not matched to a gene: 7. The CDR3 totals 15 residues. Germline-derived CDR1 and CDR2 are SEHNR and FQNEAQ (reference sequence). The CDR3 DNA sequence: TGTGCCAGCAGGACCGGGACTAGCCAGACCGGGGAGCTGTTTTTT. The encoded protein is CASRTGTSQTGELFF.

The genes are TRBV18 and TRBJ2-7; TRBD1 matches 9 bases. Looked up from germline, CDR1 is KGHSH and CDR2 is LQKENI. Germline trimming cut 0 bases from V and 2 bases from J; bases unmatched to any gene: 11. The length of the CDR3 is 18 residues. The CDR3 DNA reads TGTGCCAGCTCACCACCCGGGACAGGGTCAGCTAGGCCCTACGAGCAGTACTTC. As protein: CASSPPGTGSARPYEQYF.

CDR3 nucleotide sequence: TGTGCCAGCAGCCAAGAAATCCGGGGTACGCAGTATTTT. This encodes CASSQEIRGTQYF. V and J are TRBV14 and TRBJ2-3; possible D gene TRBD2, 5 bases. V dropped 0 bases and J dropped 8 bases, with 9 bases sitting between them. The germline CDR1 and CDR2 sequences are SGHDN and FVKESK. The CDR3 is 13 amino acids.

V usage is TRBV27 and J usage is TRBJ1-1; no firm D call. The germline V gene encodes CDR1 MNHEY and CDR2 SMNVEV (reference sequence). Trimming stripped 5 bases from V and 8 bases from J, with 24 bases between. The CDR3 length is 16 residues. CDR3 DNA: TGTGCCAGCAGTACACCCCCGATCACTACCACAAGGGAAGCTTTCTTT. Amino acids: CASSTPPITTTREAFF.

This clone was seen more than once but under ten times. The rearrangement uses TRBV6-4 and TRBJ2-2, with 8 nucleotides matching TRBD2. The CDR3 has 15 amino acids. V was clipped by 8 bases and J by 2 bases; unmatched bases: 7. The germline V gene encodes CDR1 MRHNA and CDR2 SNTAGT. This CDR3 is CASGESGGNTGELFF. CDR3 DNA sequence: TGTGCCAGCGGCGAGAGCGGGGGAAACACCGGGGAGCTGTTTTTT.

The V gene is TRBV6-1, the J gene TRBJ2-3; perhaps TRBD2 as D (6 bases). The CDR3 extends over 15 amino acids. CDR1 is MNHNS, CDR2 SASEGT, per germline. Between the trimmed V and J ends, which lost 4 bases and 0 bases, there was a span of 11 bases. The CDR3 sequence is CASSVGGWSTDTQYF. DNA for the CDR3: TGTGCCAGCAGTGTTGGGGGGTGGAGCACAGATACGCAGTATTTT.

This clone was recorded a few times. The chain carries TRBV11-1 and TRBJ1-1; D gene unclear. V was shortened by 3 bases and J by 4 bases, with 6 bases between the two germline ends. This CDR3 contains 12 residues. The germline CDR1 and CDR2 sequences are SGHAT and FQDESV (reference sequence). In DNA, the CDR3 is TGTGCCAGCAGCTTTTGGAGCACTGAAGCTTTCTTT. Translated: CASSFWSTEAFF.

The chain carries TRBV7-2 and TRBJ2-2; no reliable D call. V dropped 2 bases and J dropped 7 bases, with 8 bases sitting between them. Germline lookup yields CDR1 SGHTA and CDR2 FQGNSA. The CDR3 is 13 residues long. CDR3 region: CASSLHWGGELFF. As DNA, the CDR3 is TGTGCCAGCAGCTTACACTGGGGCGGGGAGCTGTTTTTT.

The CDR3 bases are TGTGCCAGCAGTCCGGAGGCAGCAATGAGGGAGACCCAGTACTTC. This translates into CASSPEAAMRETQYF. The V and J genes are TRBV28 and TRBJ2-5; tentative D call: TRBD2 (5 bases). The ends were cut back, 5 bases at V and 5 bases at J, with 18 bases in the middle. The CDR3 has 15 residues. Germline loops: CDR1 MDHEN, CDR2 SYDVKM.

CDR3 in DNA: TGTGCCAGTAGTATCGGACTAGCGGGAGAAATGGGAAATGAGCAGTTCTTC. It yields the protein CASSIGLAGEMGNEQFF. V and J are TRBV19 and TRBJ2-1; 13 bases match TRBD2. J lost 7 bases, V lost 3 bases, and 9 bases had no gene match. Germline V CDR1 and CDR2: LNHDA, SQIVND (reference sequence). The CDR3 runs 17 residues.

The chain links TRBV6-5 to TRBJ1-6; D perhaps matches TRBD1 (6 bases). Trimming cost V 2 bases and J 10 bases, with 18 bases left between them. Per germline, CDR1 MNHEY and CDR2 SVGAGI. The CDR3 is 16 residues long. CDR3 sequence reads: CASSYAAGQLGSPLHF. The CDR3 nucleotides are TGTGCCAGCAGTTACGCCGCCGGACAGCTAGGCTCACCCCTCCACTTT.